The 30 T cell receptor beta chains below come from one sample, sequenced in a study of blood T cell repertoires in COVID-19. Produced via immunoSEQ multiplex PCR; TCRdb's table is partial and in-frame only. Of 150,000 or so clones listed, roughly 91% were seen once; the top ten hold about 4.4%. Sequenced input: peripheral blood. These receptors were taken from a man aged 55 to 70 with COVID-19, enrolled during active disease.

The V and J genes are TRBV28 and TRBJ1-4; TRBD1 agrees at 9 bases. This CDR3 region has 15 residues. The junction had 10 bases not matched to a gene; V was cut back by 6 bases and J by 8 bases. Germline lookup yields CDR1 MDHEN and CDR2 SYDVKM. This CDR3 reads CASSRGGTGKEKLFF. The DNA for the CDR3 is TGTGCCAGCAGCCGTGGGGGGACAGGGAAGGAAAAACTGTTTTTT.

This sequence joins TRBV6-5 and TRBJ1-5; D unclear. CDR3 size: 14 residues. V gave up 7 bases and J gave up 0 bases, with 10 bases separating them. Germline values: CDR1 MNHEY, CDR2 SVGAGI. CDR3 sequence: CASMGGNSNQPQHF. The CDR3 DNA is TGTGCCAGCATGGGAGGGAATAGCAATCAGCCCCAGCATTTT.

The rearrangement links TRBV4-2 to TRBJ2-7; 9 bases match TRBD1. CDR3 size: 17 residues. V lost 5 bases and J lost 3; bases outside the gene matches: 14. CDR1 and CDR2 (germline): LGHNA, YNFKEQ. The chain's CDR3 is CASSEALSDRGIYEQYF. CDR3 nucleotides: TGTGCCAGCAGCGAAGCCCTATCCGACAGGGGGATCTACGAGCAGTACTTC.

The chain carries TRBV5-1 and TRBJ1-1, with TRBD1 as a possible D gene (6 bases). Germline CDR1 and CDR2: SGHRS and YFSETQ. CDR3 length equals 19 residues. The ends were cut back, 0 bases at V and 0 bases at J, with 21 bases in the middle. The CDR3 region has the DNA TGCGCCAGCAGCTTGGCCCTTCCAGGGGCGGGAGGGATGAACACTGAAGCTTTCTTT. It encodes CASSLALPGAGGMNTEAFF.

The J gene is TRBJ1-4, the V gene TRBV2; TRBD1 might be the D (5 bases). The germline CDR1 and CDR2 sequences are SNHLY and FYNNEI. Trimming took off 6 bases at V and 12 bases at J, with 17 bases between the two ends. The CDR3 has 13 amino acids. CDR3 sequence reads: CASSRQTKGELFF. As DNA, the CDR3 is TGTGCCAGCAGCCGACAGACGAAAGGGGAACTGTTTTTT.

The V gene is TRBV2, the J gene TRBJ2-3; 10 positions agree with TRBD2. There are 15 residues in the CDR3. Trimming took 7 bases from V and 2 from J; bases not matched to a gene: 6. The germline CDR1 and CDR2 sequences are SNHLY and FYNNEI. The CDR3: CASTKRGGTTDTQYF. Written as DNA, the CDR3 is TGTGCCAGCACCAAGCGGGGGGGAACCACAGATACGCAGTATTTT.

The V gene is TRBV5-6, the J gene TRBJ2-4; D may be TRBD1 (6 bases). The V end lost 1 base, the J end lost 0 bases, and 17 bases lay between the germline ends. The V gene's germline CDR1 is SGHDT and CDR2 YYEEEE. CDR3 length: 18 residues. Written as DNA, the CDR3 is TGTGCCAGCAGCTTGACGAGACAGGTTGGCCTAGCCAAAAACATTCAGTACTTC. This sequence encodes CASSLTRQVGLAKNIQYF. Using reference TRBV5-6 and TRBJ2-4 for the parts outside the CDR3, the full variable domain is DAGVTQSPTHLIKTRGQQVTLRCSPKSGHDTVSWYQQALGQGPQFIFQYYEEEERQRGNFPDRFSGHQFPNYSSELNVNALLLGDSALYLCASSLTRQVGLAKNIQYFGAGTRLSVL.

The rearrangement uses TRBV10-3 and TRBJ1-4; 7 bases fit TRBD1. After removal of 5 bases from V and 4 bases from J, the junction contained 7 bases not matched to a gene. Per the germline V gene, CDR1 is ENHRY and CDR2 is SYGVKD. The CDR3 totals 15 residues. The CDR3 DNA follows: TGTGCCATCAGTAGAACAGGGGCGGATAATGAAAAACTGTTTTTT. It is translated as CAISRTGADNEKLFF.

The chain has TRBV7-9 and TRBJ1-1; TRBD1 aligns across 7 bases. Per germline, CDR1 SEHNR and CDR2 FQNEAQ (reference sequence). The CDR3 runs to 13 residues. After removal of 6 bases from V and 4 bases from J, the junction contained 5 bases not matched to a gene. For the CDR3, the DNA is TGTGCCAGCAGTTCAGGGACAGTCACTGAAGCTTTCTTT. Protein sequence: CASSSGTVTEAFF.

The chain employs TRBV5-6 and TRBJ2-5, with a tentative D call TRBD2 (6 bases). In germline, CDR1 is SGHDT, CDR2 YYEEEE. V was shortened by 0 bases and J by 2 bases, with 14 bases between the two germline ends. The CDR3 spans 16 residues. The CDR3 bases are TGTGCCAGCAGCTTGGAACTAGCCTTTCAACAAGAGACCCAGTACTTC. This translates into CASSLELAFQQETQYF.

This clone was found once. Compared with germline, one end of the junction differs, possibly owing to a read error. The CDR3 DNA sequence: TGTGCCAGTAGTATAGGGGGCAGCTATAGCAATCAGCTCCAGCATTTT. It yields the protein CASSIGGSYSNQLQHF. The chain combines TRBV19 with TRBJ1-5; a possible D gene is TRBD1 (5 bases). The CDR3 has 16 residues. Germline CDR1 LNHDA, CDR2 SQIVND (reference sequence).

The chain is built from TRBV18 and TRBJ2-5; 7 nucleotides align to TRBD1. The trim removed 5 bases at V and 4 bases at J, leaving 1 base unmatched. The CDR3 length is 12 residues. In germline, CDR1 is KGHSH, CDR2 LQKENI. The CDR3 protein is CASSKGAETQYF. The CDR3 DNA sequence: TGTGCCAGCTCAAAGGGGGCAGAGACCCAGTACTTC.

The chain uses TRBV9 and TRBJ2-5; 8 bases are shared with TRBD1. There are 16 residues in the CDR3. The germline CDR1 and CDR2 sequences are SGDLS and YYNGEE. V lost 0 bases and J lost 3; bases outside the gene matches: 7. CDR3 bases: TGTGCCAGCAGCGTAGTTGGTAGGGGACAGGAAGAGACCCAGTACTTC. This codes for CASSVVGRGQEETQYF. Drawing the rest from reference TRBV9 and TRBJ2-5, the complete variable domain is DSGVTQTPKHLITATGQRVTLRCSPRSGDLSVYWYQQSLDQGLQFLIQYYNGEERAKGNILERFSAQQFPDLHSELNLSSLELGDSALYFCASSVVGRGQEETQYFGPGTRLLVL.

The CDR3 sequence is CASSLSQAVYGYTF. CDR3 DNA: TGTGCCAGCAGCTTAAGCCAGGCTGTCTATGGCTACACCTTC. The V call is TRBV7-2, the J call TRBJ1-2; no reliable D call. Trimming took 2 bases from V and 4 from J, leaving 11 bases between them. Germline CDR1 SGHTA, CDR2 FQGNSA. The CDR3 length is 14 residues.

The count of this clone is one. This chain uses TRBV6-5 with TRBJ1-1; D is perhaps TRBD1 (5 bases). The ends were cut back, 3 bases at V and 5 bases at J, with 10 bases in the middle. The CDR3 consists of 13 residues. The germline gives CDR1 MNHEY, CDR2 SVGAGI. The chain's CDR3 is CASSYVGGTEAFF. The CDR3 DNA is TGTGCCAGCAGTTATGTGGGGGGGACTGAAGCTTTCTTT.

The V call is TRBV9, the J call TRBJ1-4; D not resolved. This CDR3 has 15 amino acids. Germline loops: CDR1 SGDLS, CDR2 YYNGEE. Trimming removed 2 bases at V and 0 bases at J, with 8 bases between. CDR3 residues: CASSVTGTTNEKLFF. CDR3 bases: TGTGCCAGCAGCGTCACCGGGACAACTAATGAAAAACTGTTTTTT. Looking up the rest from reference TRBV9 and TRBJ1-4 gives the full variable domain: DSGVTQTPKHLITATGQRVTLRCSPRSGDLSVYWYQQSLDQGLQFLIQYYNGEERAKGNILERFSAQQFPDLHSELNLSSLELGDSALYFCASSVTGTTNEKLFFGSGTQLSVL.

This chain uses TRBV30 with TRBJ2-5; 7 nucleotides agree with TRBD1. The V and J ends lost 2 bases and 6 bases, in that order; junction bases with no gene match: 6. The CDR3 loop spans 13 amino acids. CDR1 GTSNPN and CDR2 SVGIG come from the germline V gene (reference sequence). As DNA, the CDR3 is TGTGCCTGGAGTCACAAGGGGGCGAAGACCCAGTACTTC. It translates to CAWSHKGAKTQYF. Variable domain in full (rest from reference TRBV30 and TRBJ2-5): SQTIHQWPATLVQPVGSPLSLECTVEGTSNPNLYWYRQAAGRGLQLLFYSVGIGQISSEVPQNLSASRPQDRQFILSSKKLLLSDSGFYLCAWSHKGAKTQYFGPGTRLLVL.

The chain carries TRBV5-4 and TRBJ1-1; the D is unclear. Between the trimmed V and J ends, which lost 4 bases and 2 bases, there was a span of 12 bases. CDR1 is SGHNT, CDR2 YYREEE, per germline (reference sequence). This CDR3 region has 14 residues. This chain's CDR3 is CASSPETLNTEAFF. For the CDR3, the DNA is TGTGCCAGCAGCCCCGAGACTCTAAACACTGAAGCTTTCTTT.

The V call is TRBV6-5, the J call TRBJ2-7, with 9 bases lining up with TRBD1. The CDR3 contains 15 residues. V lost 7 bases and J lost 2; bases outside the gene matches: 9. Germline V gene data show CDR1 as MNHEY and CDR2 as SVGAGI. The CDR3: CASTLRGQGPYEQYF. The CDR3 region has the DNA TGTGCCAGCACCCTACGGGGACAGGGACCCTACGAGCAGTACTTC.

The chain links TRBV5-1 to TRBJ1-1; TRBD1 might be the D (5 bases). The V and J ends lost 1 base and 1 base respectively, with 11 bases between them. The CDR3 is made up of 15 amino acids. Germline V gene data show CDR1 as SGHRS and CDR2 as YFSETQ. The CDR3 here is CASSLRAGRNTEAFF. The CDR3 DNA sequence: TGCGCCAGCAGCTTGAGGGCAGGGCGGAACACTGAAGCTTTCTTT.

Points on this clone: The junction and the germline gene differ at one end; a read error may be behind it. V and J are TRBV7-9 and TRBJ2-1; tentatively, D is TRBD1 (6 bases). CDR3 length: 12 amino acids. CDR1 SEHNR and CDR2 FQNEAQ come from the germline V gene (reference sequence). CDR3 in DNA: TGTGCCAGCAGCCTACAGGGCCAATTAGAGGTCTTC. It codes for CASSLQGQLEVF. The full variable domain, with the rest looked up from reference TRBV7-9 and TRBJ2-1, is DTGVSQNPRHKITKRGQNVTFRCDPISEHNRLYWYRQTLGQGPEFLTYFQNEAQLEKSRLLSDRFSAERPKGSFSTLEIQRTEQGDSAMYLCASSLQGQLEVFGPGTRLTVL.

The chain employs TRBV28 and TRBJ2-7, with D possibly TRBD1 on 5 matching bases. V was pared by 0 bases and J by 3 bases, with 15 bases between. CDR1 MDHEN and CDR2 SYDVKM come from the germline V gene. The CDR3 consists of 16 residues. CDR3 DNA sequence: TGTGCCAGCAGTTTATGGAACAGGCCTCCCAACTACGAGCAGTACTTC. Translated, it gives CASSLWNRPPNYEQYF.

J is TRBJ1-6 and V is TRBV6-4, with D perhaps matching TRBD1 (5 bases). Looked up from germline, CDR1 is MRHNA and CDR2 is SNTAGT. The CDR3 covers 15 residues. V was pared by 3 bases and J by 10 bases, with 16 bases between. CDR3 sequence (DNA): TGTGCCAGCAGTGAGCGGGGGACCTTCGGGTCACCCCTCCACTTT. Translation: CASSERGTFGSPLHF.

Only one count was recorded for this clone. This chain links TRBV6-1 with TRBJ2-2; D is possibly TRBD2 (7 bases). The CDR3 spans 15 residues. Germline assignment: CDR1 MNHNS and CDR2 SASEGT. V was cut by 1 base and J by 4 bases, with 10 bases left in between. CDR3 protein: CASSEGGGGTGELFF. The CDR3 DNA reads TGTGCCAGCAGTGAAGGGGGGGGCGGCACCGGGGAGCTGTTTTTT.

The chain is built from TRBV11-2 and TRBJ2-3, with TRBD2 matching over 8 bases. J was trimmed by 0 bases and V by 0 bases; bases with no gene match: 8. The CDR3 runs to 18 residues. Germline V lookup: CDR1 SGHAT, CDR2 FQNNGV. The CDR3 region has the DNA TGTGCCAGCAGCTTAGATGGGCGGGGGGCCTTCAGCACAGATACGCAGTATTTT. Its translation is CASSLDGRGAFSTDTQYF.

The rearrangement uses TRBV7-8 and TRBJ1-2; 8 bases agree with TRBD1. V lost 1 base, J lost 5 bases, and 9 bases stayed unmatched. Germline V lookup: CDR1 SGHVS, CDR2 FQNEAQ. The length of the CDR3 is 16 residues. CDR3: CASSLGPGQGGYGYTF. For the CDR3, the DNA is TGTGCCAGCAGCTTAGGCCCTGGACAGGGAGGGTATGGCTACACCTTC.

V and J are TRBV9 and TRBJ1-2, with 9 bases aligning to TRBD1. V lost 6 bases to trimming and J lost 7 bases; unmatched junction nucleotides: 16. This CDR3 comprises 16 residues. The germline gives CDR1 SGDLS, CDR2 YYNGEE. CDR3 coding DNA: TGTGCCAGCACTAGACAGGGGGGGACCCCCGTCGGTGGCTACACCTTC. It specifies CASTRQGGTPVGGYTF.

This clone was seen a handful of times. The rearrangement joins TRBV25-1 to TRBJ1-2, with 10 bases lining up with TRBD1. CDR1 and CDR2 from the germline V gene are MGHDK and SYGVNS. V lost 4 bases, J lost 8 bases, and 7 bases stayed unmatched. The CDR3 spans 14 residues. CDR3 amino acids: CASSARDRGEGYTF. The CDR3 DNA reads TGTGCCAGCAGTGCCCGGGACAGGGGAGAGGGCTACACCTTC.

CDR3 sequence (DNA): TGCGCCAGCAGCCTCGGGACAGGGATAGGTAACTATGGCTACACCTTC. It translates to CASSLGTGIGNYGYTF. V is TRBV4-3 and J is TRBJ1-2; 9 nucleotides agree with TRBD1. V was pared by 4 bases and J by 1 base, with 7 bases of the junction left unmatched. Germline V lookup: CDR1 LGHNA, CDR2 YSLEER. The CDR3 sequence is 16 residues long.

The chain couples TRBV29-1 to TRBJ2-6; D not certain. The CDR3 runs to 16 residues. Germline CDR1 is SQVTM and CDR2 is ANQGSEA. Trimming shortened V by 3 bases and J by 0 bases, and 12 bases separated the two germline ends. The CDR3 is CSVDGRNGSGANVLTF. CDR3 DNA: TGCAGCGTTGATGGCAGGAACGGCTCTGGGGCCAACGTCCTGACTTTC.